The next 4 T cell receptor beta chains were all read from a single sample in a study of blood T cell repertoires in COVID-19. The protocol was immunoSEQ multiplex PCR, while the TCRdb copy is restricted to in-frame clones and leaves out a portion. This table holds hundreds of thousands of clones, roughly 81% found once. Sequenced: peripheral blood. The receptors stem from a woman older than 75 with COVID-19, enrolled during active disease.

The J gene is TRBJ1-3, the V gene TRBV7-9; the match to TRBD1 covers 7 bases. Germline V gene sequence: CDR1 SEHNR, CDR2 FQNEAQ (reference sequence). V dropped 4 bases and J dropped 0; count of bases not matched to a gene: 12. This CDR3 region has 18 residues. In nucleotides, the CDR3 is TGTGCCAGCAGCTCACCGGCCTCAGGGGGGCACTCTGGAAACACCATATATTTT. Translated, it gives CASSSPASGGHSGNTIYF.

J is TRBJ2-2 and V is TRBV18; 10 bases match TRBD1. This CDR3 spans 15 amino acids. Germline V gives CDR1 KGHSH, CDR2 LQKENI. Trimming removed 0 bases from V and 5 bases from J; junction bases left unmatched: 0. The CDR3, as DNA: TGTGCCAGCTCACCACCGGGACAGGGGACCGGGGAGCTGTTTTTT. Translated, it gives CASSPPGQGTGELFF.

This clone has just a few counts. V usage is TRBV7-2 and J usage is TRBJ1-5; the D gene is possibly TRBD1 (6 bases). CDR3 length equals 12 residues. V was cut by 3 bases and J by 10 bases, with 10 bases left in between. Germline V gene sequence: CDR1 SGHTA, CDR2 FQGNSA. CDR3 nucleotide sequence: TGTGCCAGCAGCTTCCAGACAGGCCCCCAGCATTTT. Its protein product is CASSFQTGPQHF.

The gene calls are TRBV2 and TRBJ2-3, with 8 bases aligning to TRBD2. Germline V gives CDR1 SNHLY, CDR2 FYNNEI. V trimming: 9 bases; J trimming: 3 bases; junction bases outside the gene matches: 2. The CDR3 extends over 12 amino acids. CDR3 amino acids: CASSGNTDTQYF. The CDR3 nucleotides read TGTGCCAGTAGCGGGAATACAGATACGCAGTATTTT.